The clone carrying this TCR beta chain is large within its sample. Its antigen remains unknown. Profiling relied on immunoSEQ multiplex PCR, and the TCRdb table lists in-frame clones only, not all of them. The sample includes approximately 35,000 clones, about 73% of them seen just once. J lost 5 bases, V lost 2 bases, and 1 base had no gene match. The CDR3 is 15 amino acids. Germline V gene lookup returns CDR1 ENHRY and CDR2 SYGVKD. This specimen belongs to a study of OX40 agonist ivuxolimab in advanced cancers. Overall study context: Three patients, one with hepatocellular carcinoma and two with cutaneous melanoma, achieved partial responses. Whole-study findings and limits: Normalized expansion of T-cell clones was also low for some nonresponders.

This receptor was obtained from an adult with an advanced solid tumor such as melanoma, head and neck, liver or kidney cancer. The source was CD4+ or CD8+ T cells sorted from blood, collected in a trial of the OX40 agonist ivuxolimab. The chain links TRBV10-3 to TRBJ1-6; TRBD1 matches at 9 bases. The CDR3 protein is CAISEGQGNNSPLHF. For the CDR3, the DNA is TGTGCCATCAGTGAGGGACAGGGGAATAATTCACCCCTCCACTTT.